This TCR beta chain was captured by sequencing in a study of T-cell memory formation after mild COVID-19. The CDR3 runs to 18 residues. CDR1 KGHSH and CDR2 LQKENI come from the germline V gene. Trimming cost V 0 bases and J 0 bases, with 15 bases left between them. This clonotype was recorded at least ten times. TCRdb used MiXCR to reprocess the 5' RACE reads, holding one entry per CDR3 protein. Here the sample spans 500,000 to 600,000 distinct CDR3 sequences, roughly 18% being singletons. This sequence was found in an adult woman who had mild COVID-19 (a few samples of this study predate the infection). Cell type and time point are not known. The chain employs TRBV18 and TRBJ2-1; unclear D gene. The sequenced sample consisted of PBMCs or a T cell subset sorted from them (not recorded which). CDR3 DNA sequence: TGTGCCAGCTCACCACCGGTGTTAGAACCCTTCTCCTACAATGAGCAGTTCTTC. As protein: CASSPPVLEPFSYNEQFF. Full variable domain (outside the CDR3, taken from reference TRBV18 and TRBJ2-1): NAGVMQNPRHLVRRRGQEARLRCSPMKGHSHVYWYRQLPEEGLKFMVYLQKENIIDESGMPKERFSAEFPKEGPSILRIQQVVRGDSAAYFCASSPPVLEPFSYNEQFFGPGTRLTVL.